Each of the 9 T cell receptor beta chains below was sequenced from the same sample in a study of blood T cell repertoires in COVID-19. Data came from immunoSEQ multiplex PCR; TCRdb stores just in-frame clones and leaves some out. This repertoire shows about 150,000 clones, roughly four fifths found once; its top ten account for around 32%. Sequences were obtained from peripheral blood. The receptors were sampled from an older woman with acute or convalescent COVID-19.

The chain employs TRBV11-2 and TRBJ1-6, with 7 bases lining up with TRBD1. Trimming cost V 3 bases and J 10 bases; bases outside gene matches: 6. CDR1 and CDR2 (germline): SGHAT, FQNNGV. The CDR3 is 14 amino acids. Written as DNA, the CDR3 is TGTGCCAGCAGCTTGACAGGGCCCCTATCACCCCTCCACTTT. Encoded protein: CASSLTGPLSPLHF.

J is TRBJ2-5 and V is TRBV28; a possible D gene is TRBD2 (5 bases). CDR1 is MDHEN and CDR2 is SYDVKM in the germline V gene. The CDR3 consists of 14 residues. V lost 3 bases and J lost 5, with 13 bases in between. CDR3: CASSLWTARETQYF. The CDR3 DNA is TGTGCCAGCAGTTTGTGGACTGCCCGGGAGACCCAGTACTTC.

The chain carries TRBV27 and TRBJ1-5; the match to TRBD1 covers 9 bases. This CDR3 region has 16 residues. V shed 6 bases, J shed 0 bases, and the junction held 6 bases outside the gene matches. From germline, CDR1 is MNHEY and CDR2 SMNVEV (reference sequence). The CDR3 region is CASRPWTGDSNQPQHF. CDR3 DNA sequence: TGTGCCAGCAGACCCTGGACAGGGGATAGCAATCAGCCCCAGCATTTT.

This sequence joins TRBV27 and TRBJ1-2, with D hard to call. The germline gives CDR1 MNHEY, CDR2 SMNVEV (reference sequence). This CDR3 spans 11 amino acids. The V end was cut by 6 bases, the J end by 7 bases, with 9 bases between. Here the CDR3 reads CASSDRVGYTF. For the CDR3, the DNA is TGTGCCAGCAGCGATCGGGTTGGCTACACCTTC.

The chain couples TRBV9 to TRBJ1-3; maybe TRBD1 (6 bases). V was cut by 3 bases and J by 1 base, with 11 bases left in between. This CDR3 has 15 amino acids. Looked up from germline, CDR1 is SGDLS and CDR2 is YYNGEE. The CDR3 DNA is TGTGCCAGCAGCGCACAGGGAAGTTCTGGAAACACCATATATTTT. This gives the protein CASSAQGSSGNTIYF.

On this clone itself: The germline gene is not matched at one end of the junction; a read error may be the cause. The gene calls are TRBV5-1 and TRBJ2-7; D is possibly TRBD2 (5 bases). Germline V gene sequence: CDR1 SGHRS, CDR2 YFSETQ. The CDR3 has 15 amino acids. The CDR3 nucleotides read TGCGCCAGCAGCTTGTTAGACGCGACTAACCAACCTTTGTCCTTC. Its translation: CASSLLDATNQPLSF.

J is TRBJ2-1 and V is TRBV11-3; 7 positions agree with TRBD2. The CDR3 runs 15 residues. With V trimmed by 5 bases and J by 5 bases, 9 bases remained unmatched. Germline assignment: CDR1 SGHNT and CDR2 YENEEA. CDR3 region: CASSPGGAGHNEQFF. The CDR3 coding sequence is TGTGCCAGCAGCCCCGGGGGAGCGGGGCACAATGAGCAGTTCTTC.

The chain carries TRBV5-1 and TRBJ2-5, with 11 bases that match TRBD2. The germline gives CDR1 SGHRS, CDR2 YFSETQ. CDR3 size: 17 residues. V lost 0 bases to trimming and J lost 7 bases; unmatched junction nucleotides: 11. The CDR3 is CASSLALAGVAGVTQYF. CDR3 in DNA: TGCGCCAGCAGCTTGGCACTAGCGGGGGTGGCCGGGGTGACCCAGTACTTC.

J is TRBJ1-2 and V is TRBV3-1 (or the pseudogene TRBV3-2), with D possibly being TRBD1 (6 bases). Between the trimmed V and J ends, which lost 1 base and 6 bases, there was a span of 15 bases. The CDR3 runs to 15 residues. Germline values: CDR1 LGHDT, CDR2 YNNKEL (reference sequence). The CDR3 DNA reads as TGTGCCAGCAGCCAAGGGGTGGGGGCATATGATGGCTACACCTTC. Encoded protein: CASSQGVGAYDGYTF.